This TCR beta chain was sequenced during a study of PD-L1 blockade in urothelial cancer. Study information: The number of prior chemotherapy regimens per patient was 0 to 3. Blood underwent analysis 3 weeks (second dose) and 6 weeks after treatment began. Reported median T cell count for blood samples was some 140,000.

V was trimmed by 2 bases and J by 5 bases, leaving 12 bases between them. The CDR3 covers 14 residues. Germline CDR1 MNHNY, CDR2 SVGAGI (reference sequence). TCR analog templates of synthetic origin were spiked into each PCR. The repertoire was sequenced with immunoSEQ multiplex PCR; TCRdb's copy has only in-frame clones and lacks some. Of about 100,000 clones in the sample, approximately 91% were seen once. The sequencing here drew on PBMCs, taken around atezolizumab (anti-PD-L1) treatment. The J gene is TRBJ1-2, the V gene TRBV6-6, with unresolved D. This clonotype was sampled from a woman older than 75 with urothelial cancer. In DNA form, the CDR3 reads TGTGCCAGCAGTTACCGGGCGTCGGGGTATGGCTACACCTTC. Amino acid sequence: CASSYRASGYGYTF.